Reported below is one TCR beta chain. Its antigen is still unknown. This entry is derived from a study of T cell repertoires in cytomegalovirus infection. At the level of the study: Both CMV infection and a matching HLA type were indicated by public TCR beta signatures. Study results and limitations: CMV-specific TCR beta clonotypes restricted by HLA-C dominated the ex vivo response. Frequencies of public TCR beta families were cumulated, and this identified carriers of CMV plus the relevant HLA.

TCRdb re-derived calls from the reads in MiXCR, one entry per CDR3 protein. The data contain approximately 1,000,000 distinct CDR3 sequences, 31% of them singletons. V lost 0 bases, J lost 2 bases, and 9 bases lay in between. Germline values: CDR1 MGHRA, CDR2 YSYEKL. The CDR3 contains 15 residues. Sequences were derived from cultured CD8+ T cells from PBMCs, sampled from culture after CMV antigen stimulation. The receptor comes from a human donor in good health (CMV status not recorded). Some clones in this sample may be carry-over from other donors' samples. This chain links TRBV4-1 with TRBJ2-3, with D tentatively TRBD1 (6 bases). CDR3 amino acids: CASSQDTGYTDTQYF. CDR3 DNA sequence: TGCGCCAGCAGCCAAGATACAGGGTACACAGATACGCAGTATTTT.